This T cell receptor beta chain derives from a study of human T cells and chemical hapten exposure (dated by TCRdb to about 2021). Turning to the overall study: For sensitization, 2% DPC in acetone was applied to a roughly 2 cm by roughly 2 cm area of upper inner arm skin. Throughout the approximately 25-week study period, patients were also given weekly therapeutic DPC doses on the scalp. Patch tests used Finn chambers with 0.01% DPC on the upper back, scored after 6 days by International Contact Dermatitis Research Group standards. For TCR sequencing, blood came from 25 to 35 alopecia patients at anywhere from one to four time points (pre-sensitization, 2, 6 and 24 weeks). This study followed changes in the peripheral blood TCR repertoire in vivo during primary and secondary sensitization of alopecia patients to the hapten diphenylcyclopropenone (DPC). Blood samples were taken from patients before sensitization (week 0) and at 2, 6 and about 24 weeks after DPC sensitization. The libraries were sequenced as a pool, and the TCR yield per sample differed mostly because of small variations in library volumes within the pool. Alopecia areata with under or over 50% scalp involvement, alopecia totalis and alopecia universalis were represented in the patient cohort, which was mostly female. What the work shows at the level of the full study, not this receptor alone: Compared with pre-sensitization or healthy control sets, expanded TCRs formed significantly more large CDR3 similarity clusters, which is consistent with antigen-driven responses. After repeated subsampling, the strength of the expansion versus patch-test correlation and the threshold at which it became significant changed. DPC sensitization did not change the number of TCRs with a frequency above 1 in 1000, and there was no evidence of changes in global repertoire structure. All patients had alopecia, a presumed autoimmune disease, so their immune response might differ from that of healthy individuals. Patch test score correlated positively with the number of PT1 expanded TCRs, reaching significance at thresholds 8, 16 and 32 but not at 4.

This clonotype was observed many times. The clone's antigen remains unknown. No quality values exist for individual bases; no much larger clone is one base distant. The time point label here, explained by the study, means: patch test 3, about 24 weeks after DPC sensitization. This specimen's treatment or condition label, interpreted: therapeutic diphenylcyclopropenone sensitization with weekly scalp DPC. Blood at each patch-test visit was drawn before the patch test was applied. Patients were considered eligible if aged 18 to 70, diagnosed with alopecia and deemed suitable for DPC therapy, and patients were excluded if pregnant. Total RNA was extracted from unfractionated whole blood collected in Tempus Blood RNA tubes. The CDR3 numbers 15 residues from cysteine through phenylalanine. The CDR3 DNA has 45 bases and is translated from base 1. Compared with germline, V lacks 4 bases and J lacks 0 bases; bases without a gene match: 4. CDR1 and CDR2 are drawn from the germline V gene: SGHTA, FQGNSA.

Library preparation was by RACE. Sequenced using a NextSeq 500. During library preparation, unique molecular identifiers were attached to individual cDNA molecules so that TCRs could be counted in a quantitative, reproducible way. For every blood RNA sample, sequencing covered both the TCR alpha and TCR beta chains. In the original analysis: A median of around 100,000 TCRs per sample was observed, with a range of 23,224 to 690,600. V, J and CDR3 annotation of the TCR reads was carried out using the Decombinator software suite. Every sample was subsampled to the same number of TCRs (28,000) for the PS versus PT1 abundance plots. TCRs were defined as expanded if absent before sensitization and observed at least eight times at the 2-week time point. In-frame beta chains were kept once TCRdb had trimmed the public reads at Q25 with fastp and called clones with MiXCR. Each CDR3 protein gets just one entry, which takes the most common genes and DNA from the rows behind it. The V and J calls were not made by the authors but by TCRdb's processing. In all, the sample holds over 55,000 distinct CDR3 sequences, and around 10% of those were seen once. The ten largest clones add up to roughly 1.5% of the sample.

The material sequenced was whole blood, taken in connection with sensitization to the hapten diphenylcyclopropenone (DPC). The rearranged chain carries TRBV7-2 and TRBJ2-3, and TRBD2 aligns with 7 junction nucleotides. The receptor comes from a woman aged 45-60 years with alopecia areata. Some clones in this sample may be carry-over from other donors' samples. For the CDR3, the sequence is CASSWFSGSTDTQYF. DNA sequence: TGTGCCAGCAGCTGGTTTAGCGGGAGCACAGATACGCAGTATTTT. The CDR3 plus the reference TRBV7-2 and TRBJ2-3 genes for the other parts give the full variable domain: GAGVSQSPSNKVTEKGKDVELRCDPISGHTALYWYRQSLGQGLEFLIYFQGNSAPDKSGLPSDRFSAERTGGSVSTLTIQRTQQEDSAVYLCASSWFSGSTDTQYFGPGTRLTVL.